This T cell receptor beta chain was found in a study of shared clonotypes between healthy human individuals. Study overall: Serving as donors were two women and a few men, whose ages spanned 18 to 49. General study results and limits: It was only blood that was sampled, and tissue repertoires likely differ. Among donors, clonotype sharing was expected to be affected by sequencing depth.

Remarks on this clone: Its antigen is as yet unknown.

The method was immunoSEQ multiplex PCR; TCRdb's version includes in-frame clones alone and lacks a portion of them. The sample records about 700,000 clones, 90% to 95% being singletons. Trimming stripped 0 bases from V and 2 bases from J, with 12 bases between. The CDR3 runs 15 residues. Germline lookup yields CDR1 SGHRS and CDR2 YFSETQ. Naive CD8 cells comprised CD45RO-negative, CCR7-positively selected cells, excluding terminally differentiated effector memory CD45RA+ cells. The chain couples TRBV5-1 to TRBJ2-7; D is unclear. The sequence came from a man aged 30 to 39 in good health. Sequenced material: naive CD8+ T cells sorted from blood. This CDR3 is CASSLDSSRAYEQYF. In DNA form, the CDR3 reads TGCGCCAGCAGCTTGGACAGTTCCCGTGCCTACGAGCAGTACTTC.